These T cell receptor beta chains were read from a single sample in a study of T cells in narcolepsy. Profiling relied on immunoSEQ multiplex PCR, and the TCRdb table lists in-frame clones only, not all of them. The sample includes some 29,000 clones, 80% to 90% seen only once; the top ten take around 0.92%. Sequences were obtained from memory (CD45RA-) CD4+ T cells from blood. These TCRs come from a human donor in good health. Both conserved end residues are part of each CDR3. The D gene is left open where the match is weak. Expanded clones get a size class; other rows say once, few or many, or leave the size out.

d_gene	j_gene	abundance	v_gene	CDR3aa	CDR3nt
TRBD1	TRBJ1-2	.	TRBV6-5	CASEQGATYGYTF	TGTGCCAGCGAGCAGGGGGCGACTTATGGCTACACCTTC
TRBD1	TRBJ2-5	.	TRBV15	CATSRDRVETQYF	TGTGCCACCAGCCGGGACAGGGTGGAGACCCAGTACTTC
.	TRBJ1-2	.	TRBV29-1	CSVEVVLGGYTF	TGCAGCGTTGAAGTAGTGCTGGGTGGCTACACCTTC
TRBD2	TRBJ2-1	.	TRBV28	CASRTPGGPGNEQFF	TGTGCCAGCAGGACGCCGGGAGGGCCGGGTAATGAGCAGTTCTTC
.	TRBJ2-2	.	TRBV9	CASSVFPGGATTGELFF	TGTGCCAGCAGCGTATTTCCCGGGGGAGCGACCACCGGGGAGCTGTTTTTT
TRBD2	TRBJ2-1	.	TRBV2	CASKIWLAGSGEQFF	TGTGCCAGCAAAATCTGGCTAGCGGGGTCTGGTGAGCAGTTCTTC
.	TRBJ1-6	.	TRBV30	CAWSVRDLNSPLHF	TGTGCCTGGAGTGTAAGGGACCTTAATTCACCCCTCCACTTT
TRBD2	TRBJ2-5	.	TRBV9	CASSVATGLAVETQYF	TGTGCCAGCAGCGTAGCTACGGGACTAGCCGTGGAGACCCAGTACTTC
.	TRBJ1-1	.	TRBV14	CASSHLTQGRNTEAFF	TGTGCCAGCAGCCACCTGACACAGGGACGGAACACTGAAGCTTTCTTT
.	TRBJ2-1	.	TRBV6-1	CASSDIAPPGDEQFF	TGTGCCAGCAGTGATATAGCCCCTCCGGGGGATGAGCAGTTCTTC
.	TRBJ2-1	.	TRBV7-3	CASSLTNRNEQFF	TGTGCCAGCAGCTTAACTAATAGGAATGAGCAGTTCTTC
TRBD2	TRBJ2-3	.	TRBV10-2	CASRAGTSGRDGTQYF	TGCGCCAGCAGAGCCGGGACTAGCGGGAGGGACGGTACGCAGTATTTT
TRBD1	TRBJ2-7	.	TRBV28	CASSSPSTGSYEQYF	TGTGCCAGCAGTTCCCCATCGACAGGGTCGTACGAGCAGTACTTC
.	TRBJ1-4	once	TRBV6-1	CATQQGPTNEKLFF	TGTGCCACACAACAGGGTCCAACTAATGAAAAACTGTTTTTT
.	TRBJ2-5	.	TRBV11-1	CASSLAGYREETQYF	TGTGCCAGCAGCTTAGCGGGGTACAGGGAAGAGACCCAGTACTTC
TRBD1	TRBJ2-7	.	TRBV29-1	CSVGTGGALDF	TGCAGCGTTGGGACAGGGGGCGCTTTAGACTTC
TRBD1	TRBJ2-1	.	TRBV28	CASTTTKRGQGAFEQFF	TGTGCCAGCACCACGACCAAGCGGGGACAGGGGGCGTTTGAGCAGTTCTTC
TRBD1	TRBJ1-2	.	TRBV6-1	CASSEAWTGYGYTF	TGTGCCAGCAGTGAAGCTTGGACAGGCTATGGCTACACCTTC
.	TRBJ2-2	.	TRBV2	CASSEASAGELFF	TGTGCCAGCAGTGAAGCGTCGGCCGGGGAGCTGTTTTTT
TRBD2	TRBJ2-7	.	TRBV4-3	CASSPGLAGGVHEQYF	TGCGCCAGCAGCCCCGGACTAGCGGGAGGAGTCCACGAGCAGTACTTC
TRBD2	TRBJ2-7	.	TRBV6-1	CASSESAGGGSYEQYF	TGTGCCAGCAGTGAATCTGCGGGAGGGGGATCGTACGAGCAGTACTTC
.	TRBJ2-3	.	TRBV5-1	CASSPTGPVGPRTDTQYF	TGCGCCAGCAGCCCCACAGGTCCGGTGGGACCCCGCACAGATACGCAGTATTTT
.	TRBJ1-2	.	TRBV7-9	CASSLGPAGYTF	TGTGCCAGCAGCTTAGGACCCGCGGGCTACACCTTC
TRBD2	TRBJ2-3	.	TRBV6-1	CASSGLAGERNTQYF	TGTGCCAGCAGCGGACTAGCGGGGGAGAGGAATACGCAGTATTTT